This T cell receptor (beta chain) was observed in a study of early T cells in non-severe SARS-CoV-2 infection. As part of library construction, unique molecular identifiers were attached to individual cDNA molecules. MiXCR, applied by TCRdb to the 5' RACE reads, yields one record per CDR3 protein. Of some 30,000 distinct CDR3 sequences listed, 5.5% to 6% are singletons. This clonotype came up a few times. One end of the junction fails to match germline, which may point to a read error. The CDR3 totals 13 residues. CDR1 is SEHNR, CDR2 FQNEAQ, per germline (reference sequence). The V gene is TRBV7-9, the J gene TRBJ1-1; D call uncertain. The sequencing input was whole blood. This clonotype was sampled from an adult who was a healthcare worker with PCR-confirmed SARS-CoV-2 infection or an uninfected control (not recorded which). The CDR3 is CAGSPRVNTEAFF. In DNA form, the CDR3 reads TGTGCCGGCAGCCCGCGGGTCAACACTGAAGCTTTCTTT.